This T cell receptor beta chain was recorded in a study of cytomegalovirus exposure and HLA in healthy donors. The PCR was carried out with 60 Vbeta primers and 13 Jbeta primers. Profiled with immunoSEQ multiplex PCR; TCRdb holds only in-frame clones, not every one. Seen here are over 150,000 clones, 70% to 80% observed once, and the top ten hold 9.7%. Trimming took 4 bases from V and 3 from J, leaving 15 bases between them. Germline V lookup: CDR1 GTSNPN, CDR2 SVGIG (reference sequence). The length of the CDR3 is 14 residues. The chain carries TRBV30 and TRBJ1-1; D may be TRBD1 (6 bases). The sample was PBMCs. The TCR originated in a man aged 18 to 30 in good health and CMV-seropositive. The CDR3 here is CAWNRDTLYTEAFF. The DNA for the CDR3 is TGTGCCTGGAACCGGGACACACTTTACACTGAAGCTTTCTTT.